This record covers a single T cell receptor beta chain. This sample is drawn from a study of Ad26.COV2.S vaccination and SARS-CoV-2 variants. Losses at the gene ends were 5 bases for V and 7 bases for J; bases not matched to a gene: 2. The CDR3 spans 11 residues. Treatment indicated: around 19 received Ad26.COV2.S at low or high dose, single or two shots; about 5 received placebo; per-sample allocation not given. Day 63 after the first vaccine or placebo injection was the time point for sampling. Libraries were prepared by immunoSEQ multiplex PCR; TCRdb keeps only in-frame clonotypes and omits some of them. In the table there are around 400,000 clones, 80% to 95% of which are singletons.

The sequencing used peripheral blood, collected in a trial of Ad26.COV2.S vaccine versus placebo. The V gene is TRBV12-3 or TRBV12-4, the J gene TRBJ2-7; TRBD1 matches at 7 bases. This clonotype originated in a person between 18 and 65 years old who received the Ad26.COV2.S COVID-19 vaccine or a placebo. The chain's CDR3 is CASSQDREQYF. DNA for the CDR3: TGTGCCAGCAGTCAGGACAGGGAGCAGTACTTC.